This record covers a single T cell receptor (beta chain). Its antigen is not known. The V gene lost 3 bases and the J gene lost 2 bases, with 14 bases spanning the gap. CDR3 length: 15 residues. The germline CDR1 and CDR2 sequences are MRHNA and SNTAGT. This table comes from immunoSEQ multiplex PCR, and its TCRdb copy is limited to in-frame clones, with some not included. The sample records approximately 300,000 clones, 86% being singletons. The sample is drawn from a study of cytomegalovirus exposure and HLA in healthy donors. Findings of the study overall: As confirmed in vitro, a few CMV-associated chains were specific for CMV antigens. A list of 150 to 200 TCR beta chains associated with cytomegalovirus was given. A classifier reportedly called cytomegalovirus status with high sensitivity and specificity.

The donors were part of the validation cohort of around 110 subjects. That cohort was separate from the first cohort, which comprised 550 to 750 subjects. The sequenced sample consisted of PBMCs. The sequence derives from a young woman in good health and CMV-seronegative. The chain links TRBV6-4 to TRBJ2-7; TRBD2 might be the D (5 bases). The CDR3 is CASSEKTGGPYEQYF. The CDR3 DNA is TGTGCCAGCAGTGAAAAAACTGGAGGACCCTACGAGCAGTACTTC.